A single sample gave rise to the 5 T cell receptor beta chains below, sequenced in a study of T-cell memory formation after mild COVID-19. TCRdb used MiXCR to reprocess the 5' RACE reads, holding one entry per CDR3 protein. The sample holds 300,000 to 400,000 distinct CDR3 sequences, about 16% seen once. The sequencing input was PBMCs or a T cell subset sorted from them (not recorded which). The receptors shown here come from a man aged 18 to 29 who had mild COVID-19 (a few samples of this study predate the infection). Cell type and time point are not known.

This clonotype appeared a few times. The chain has TRBV6-2 or TRBV6-3 and TRBJ2-7; a possible D gene is TRBD1 (5 bases). The germline CDR1 and CDR2 sequences are MNHEY and SVGEGT. V was trimmed by 2 bases and J by 6 bases, leaving 11 bases between them. CDR3 length equals 13 residues. The CDR3 nucleotides read TGTGCCAGCAGTTACCTTCCAGGGCCCGAGCAGTACGTC. Translating gives CASSYLPGPEQYV.

This clonotype was counted a few times. The rearrangement uses TRBV7-2 and TRBJ2-1, with TRBD1 as a possible D gene (5 bases). Per germline, CDR1 SGHTA and CDR2 FQGNSA. V lost 1 base and J 0 bases, leaving 16 bases between the germline ends. CDR3 length: 18 residues. The CDR3 spells CASSLVGGGRDSYNEQFF. The CDR3 DNA follows: TGTGCCAGCAGCTTAGTTGGTGGTGGCAGGGACTCCTACAATGAGCAGTTCTTC. Supplemented by reference TRBV7-2 and TRBJ2-1, the full variable domain reads GAGVSQSPSNKVTEKGKDVELRCDPISGHTALYWYRQSLGQGLEFLIYFQGNSAPDKSGLPSDRFSAERTGGSVSTLTIQRTQQEDSAVYLCASSLVGGGRDSYNEQFFGPGTRLTVL.

J is TRBJ1-5 and V is TRBV4-1; a weak D match, TRBD1 (5 bases). The V gene lost 0 bases and the J gene lost 2 bases, with 8 bases spanning the gap. Germline CDR1 reads MGHRA; CDR2 reads YSYEKL. CDR3 size: 15 residues. The CDR3 sequence: CASSQDGGGNQPQHF. The CDR3, as DNA: TGCGCCAGCAGCCAAGATGGGGGGGGCAATCAGCCCCAGCATTTT.

This clonotype has a count of ten or more. This sequence joins TRBV11-2 and TRBJ2-5, with 13 bases identical to TRBD2. CDR3 size: 15 residues. With V trimmed by 5 bases and J by 2 bases, 2 bases remained unmatched. Germline CDR1 reads SGHAT; CDR2 reads FQNNGV. DNA of the CDR3: TGTGCCAGCAGCCCGGGACTAGCGGGGCAAGAGACCCAGTACTTC. It translates to CASSPGLAGQETQYF.

This chain joins TRBV20-1 and TRBJ2-4, with 14 positions matching TRBD2. The CDR3 covers 18 residues. Germline V gene sequence: CDR1 DFQATT, CDR2 SNEGSKA (reference sequence). The CDR3 bases are TGCATTACGTGTTTCGGGACTAGCGGGGGAATAGCCAAAAACATTCAGTACTTC. Its translation: CITCFGTSGGIAKNIQYF.